The source of this T cell receptor (beta chain) is a study of T cell responses to AZD1222 COVID-19 vaccine (dated by TCRdb to the early 2020s). In terms of the full investigation: AZD1222 recipients with second doses at about 4 weeks or about 12 weeks were pooled, because spike-specific TCR depth and breadth did not differ between schedules. Trial participants were enrolled by age into subgroups of 18-55, 56-69 and 70-plus years, and around 140, 26 and 57 TCR-sequenced participants, respectively, were included in these subgroups. A total of just over 230 trial participants underwent TCR sequencing, of whom approximately 210 received two doses of AZD1222 and about 25 received two doses of the MenACWY control vaccine. The study at large found these results: The 56-69-year group was small, and its depth increase did not reach significance, likely because of low power. The vaccine-associated CD4 TCRs covered the entire spike protein, and the dominant responses fell in regions 160-218 and 743-854. Because no day 14 peak-response samples were available, the repertoires could be characterized only after the peak T cell response. Only five or six AZD1222 recipients were SARS-CoV-2 seropositive at baseline, limiting conclusions about previously exposed vaccinees. Participants were mostly white British, with more females than males. The authors suggested clonal diversity may have been underestimated. Reportedly, almost half of the unique spike-specific TCRs recognized epitopes lying outside the regions that are mutated in the B.1.351 and B.1.1.7 variants. After two AZD1222 doses, spike-specific TCR breadth and depth were significantly higher than at day 0 and than in MenACWY recipients.

Remarks on this clone: Its cognate antigen has yet to be identified. No base qualities exist here, and no much larger clone lies one base off it.

The CDR3 regions of human TCRbeta chains were analyzed by immunosequencing. Per the source publication's procedure: Repertoire TCRs were checked for matches against a reference library of SARS-CoV-2-specific TCRs that had been generated using the MIRA antigen-specificity platform. Breadth was defined as the fraction of unique TCRs that were SARS-CoV-2-associated. Depth was defined as the fraction of total T cells that were SARS-CoV-2-associated. Using the MIRA data, every spike-specific TCR was mapped to the spike region that the TCR reacted to and assigned to either a CD4 or a CD8 class. Log10-transformed breadth and depth values were compared by one-way ANOVA with Sidak's multiple comparisons tests. Here the immuneACCESS table is served through TCRdb, limited to in-frame sequences with V and J called. Missing clones are a known gap in these copies; in checked studies unresolved V genes cover under half, and the rest lacks a known reason. Clonal size and the V and J genes are those of that table, whereas D and trimming came from the DNA. Present in this sample are fewer than 120,000 clones, around 81% of which were seen just once. The top ten constitute 3.5% to 5.5% of the sample.

The time point label, as the study defines it: baseline before first vaccination. Samples from vaccinated people were obtained from the UK trials COV001 and COV002, which included a single-blind randomized controlled phase 2/3 trial of AZD1222 (ChAdOx1 nCoV-19) in healthy adults. For TCRbeta chain sequencing, PBMC samples were collected from trial participants at day 0 and at day 28 after the second dose. Per the germline V gene, MDHEN is the CDR1 and SYDVKM is the CDR2. The germline ends are 17 bases apart after V is trimmed by 3 bases and J by 2 bases. The CDR3 has 16 amino acids, counting the end cysteine and phenylalanine. The read is trimmed to its CDR3 DNA, 48 bases read in frame from base 1.

The sequence joins TRBV28 to TRBJ2-7; perhaps TRBD2 is the D gene, with 6 bases matching. Material: peripheral blood, obtained on day 0 of AZD1222 vaccination. This TCR was sampled from an adult in good health. CDR3 reads: CASSFPPSGSTYEQYF. Read as DNA, the sequence is TGTGCCAGCAGTTTCCCCCCAAGCGGGTCAACCTACGAGCAGTACTTC.